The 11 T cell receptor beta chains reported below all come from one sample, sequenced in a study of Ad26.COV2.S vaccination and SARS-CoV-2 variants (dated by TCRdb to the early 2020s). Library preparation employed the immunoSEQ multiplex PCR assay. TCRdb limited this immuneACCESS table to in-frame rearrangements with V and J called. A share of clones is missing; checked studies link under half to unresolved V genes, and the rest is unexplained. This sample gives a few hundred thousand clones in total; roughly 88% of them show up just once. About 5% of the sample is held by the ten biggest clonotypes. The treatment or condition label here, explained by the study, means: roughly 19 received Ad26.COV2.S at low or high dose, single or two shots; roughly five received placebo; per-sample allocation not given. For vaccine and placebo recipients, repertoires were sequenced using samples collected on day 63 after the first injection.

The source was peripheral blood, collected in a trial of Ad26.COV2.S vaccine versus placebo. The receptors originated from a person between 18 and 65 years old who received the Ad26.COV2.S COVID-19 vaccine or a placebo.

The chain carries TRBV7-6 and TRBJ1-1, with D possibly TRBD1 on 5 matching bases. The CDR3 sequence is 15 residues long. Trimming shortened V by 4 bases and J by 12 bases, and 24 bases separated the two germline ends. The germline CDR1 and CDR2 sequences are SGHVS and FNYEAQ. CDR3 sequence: CASSSHPGGSGGPFF. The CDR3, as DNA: TGTGCCAGCAGCTCTCATCCCGGGGGATCCGGGGGACCTTTCTTT.

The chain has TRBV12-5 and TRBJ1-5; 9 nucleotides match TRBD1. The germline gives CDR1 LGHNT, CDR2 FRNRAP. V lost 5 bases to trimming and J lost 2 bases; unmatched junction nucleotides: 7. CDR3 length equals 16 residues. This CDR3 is CASGPRTGAGNQPQHF. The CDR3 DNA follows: TGTGCTAGTGGTCCCCGGACAGGGGCGGGCAATCAGCCCCAGCATTTT. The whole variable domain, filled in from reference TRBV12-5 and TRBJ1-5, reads DARVTQTPRHKVTEMGQEVTMRCQPILGHNTVFWYRQTMMQGLELLAYFRNRAPLDDSGMPKDRFSAEMPDATLATLKIQPSEPRDSAVYFCASGPRTGAGNQPQHFGDGTRLSIL.

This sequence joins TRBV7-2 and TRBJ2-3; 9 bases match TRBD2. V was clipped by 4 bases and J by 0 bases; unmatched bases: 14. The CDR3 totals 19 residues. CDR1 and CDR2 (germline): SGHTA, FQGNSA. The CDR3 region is CASSSPRGPAGGSTDTQYF. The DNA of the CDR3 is TGTGCCAGCAGCTCCCCACGTGGTCCAGCGGGAGGTAGCACAGATACGCAGTATTTT.

The CDR3 nucleotides read TGTGCCAGCATCTTCAGCTCCTACAATGAGCAGTTCTTC. This translates into CASIFSSYNEQFF. V and J are TRBV2 and TRBJ2-1; D is unclear. The V end lost 7 bases, the J end lost 0 bases, and 7 bases lay between the germline ends. The CDR3 is 13 amino acids. Per the germline V gene, CDR1 is SNHLY and CDR2 is FYNNEI.

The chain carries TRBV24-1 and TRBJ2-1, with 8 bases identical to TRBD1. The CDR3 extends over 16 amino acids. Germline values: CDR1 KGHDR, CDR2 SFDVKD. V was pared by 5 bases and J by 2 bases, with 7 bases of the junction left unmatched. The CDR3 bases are TGTGCCACCAGTGCCCGGACAGGGTCCCCCTACAATGAGCAGTTCTTC. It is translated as CATSARTGSPYNEQFF.

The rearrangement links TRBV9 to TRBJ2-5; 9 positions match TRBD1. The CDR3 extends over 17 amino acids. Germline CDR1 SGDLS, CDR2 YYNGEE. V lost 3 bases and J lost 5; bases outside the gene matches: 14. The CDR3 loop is CASSAFGTGHGDETQYF. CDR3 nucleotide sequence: TGTGCCAGCAGCGCATTCGGGACAGGGCACGGGGACGAGACCCAGTACTTC.

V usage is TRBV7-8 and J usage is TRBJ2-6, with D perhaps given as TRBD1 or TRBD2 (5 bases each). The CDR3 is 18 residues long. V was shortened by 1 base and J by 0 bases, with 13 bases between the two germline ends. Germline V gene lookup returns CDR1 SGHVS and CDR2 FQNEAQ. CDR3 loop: CASSLEGTAFSGANVLTF. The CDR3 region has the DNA TGTGCCAGCAGCTTAGAGGGGACGGCTTTCTCTGGGGCCAACGTCCTGACTTTC.

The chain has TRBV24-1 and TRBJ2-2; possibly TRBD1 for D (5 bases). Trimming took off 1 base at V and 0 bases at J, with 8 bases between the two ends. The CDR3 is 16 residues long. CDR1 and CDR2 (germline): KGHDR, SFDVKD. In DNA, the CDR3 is TGTGCCACCAGTGATTTCGAGACAGCGAACACCGGGGAGCTGTTTTTT. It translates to CATSDFETANTGELFF.

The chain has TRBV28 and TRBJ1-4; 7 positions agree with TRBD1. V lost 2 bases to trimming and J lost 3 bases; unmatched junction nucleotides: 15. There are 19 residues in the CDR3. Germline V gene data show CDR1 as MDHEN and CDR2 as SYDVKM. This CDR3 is CASSLPPTGRGVANEKLFF. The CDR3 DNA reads TGTGCCAGCAGTTTACCCCCGACAGGGAGAGGGGTGGCTAATGAAAAACTGTTTTTT.

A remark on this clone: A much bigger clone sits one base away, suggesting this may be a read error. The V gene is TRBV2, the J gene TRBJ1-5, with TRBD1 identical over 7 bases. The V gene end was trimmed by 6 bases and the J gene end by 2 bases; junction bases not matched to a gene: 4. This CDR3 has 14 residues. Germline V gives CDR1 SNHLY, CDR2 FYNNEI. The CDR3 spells CASSPGQGNQPQHF. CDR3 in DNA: TGTGCCAGCAGCCCAGGACAGGGCAATCAGCCCCAGCATTTT.

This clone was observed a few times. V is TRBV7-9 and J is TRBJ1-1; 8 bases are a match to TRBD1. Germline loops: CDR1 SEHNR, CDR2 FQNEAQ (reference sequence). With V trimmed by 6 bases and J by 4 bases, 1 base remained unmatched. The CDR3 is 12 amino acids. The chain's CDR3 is CASRTGGTEAFF. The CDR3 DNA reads TGTGCCAGCAGAACAGGGGGCACTGAAGCTTTCTTT.